This T cell receptor (beta chain) was captured by sequencing in a study of T cells after yellow fever vaccination (dated by TCRdb to the late 2010s). Looking at the study overall: The SMART-Seq v4 Ultra Low Input RNA kit was used to prepare libraries from fractions with low cell numbers. To follow T-cell clones before and after primary and booster YFV17D yellow fever vaccination, bulk TCR alpha and beta repertoires were sequenced over time. Two healthy male donors, one aged 18 to 30 and one aged 30 to 40 years, made up the cohort. Blood samples were taken at several timepoints before and after primary and secondary immunization, and bulk PBMC replicates and cell subsets were isolated. What the authors observed across the whole study: Because abundant contaminating clonotypes from the bulk population could be contained in FACS-sorted repertoires, computational filtering was required. A small share of clonotypes was detected in both CD4 and CD8 compartments, with the overlap likely arising from convergent recombination. Most clones expanded after primary vaccination were re-detected after the booster (about 95% of CD4 and approximately 89% of CD8), suggesting broad memory maintenance. The secondary T-cell response was weaker than the primary response but faster, peaking on day 5 instead of day 15. Because only a couple of donors were included in the study, the extent to which the findings can be generalized is limited.

This clonotype was counted only a few times. No cognate antigen has been identified for it. One base away there is no much larger clone; base qualities are not given. TCRdb lists the instrument as Illumina NovaSeq 6000. TCR cDNA was synthesized by 5'RACE template switching, through which a universal primer site and unique molecular identifiers were introduced. Priming of cDNA synthesis was performed from both the TCR alpha and TCR beta constant segments. Two PCR steps were used to amplify libraries, with sample barcodes and sequencing adapters being added in the second step. Sequencing of the libraries was done on either Illumina HiSeq 2500 (2x100 bp) or NovaSeq (2x150 bp). Processing in the source paper ran as follows. MIGEC handled demultiplexing of reads and collapsing into UMI consensus sequences, while MiXCR performed V(D)J alignment. Vaccine-responding clonotypes were defined with edgeR using replicate PBMC samples, requiring FDR below 0.01 and a log2 fold change above 5 up to day 15. Each bulk clonotype received a CD4 or CD8 identity based on whether the sequenced CD4 or CD8 repertoire contained that clonotype at higher abundance. TCRdb reran the public reads through fastp at Q25 and MiXCR, keeping productive beta chains. Rows with a matching CDR3 protein are joined into one entry that keeps the most common DNA and genes. The V and J calls were not made by the authors but by TCRdb's processing. A total of approximately 90,000 distinct CDR3 sequences appear in this sample, roughly 5.8% of them only once. About two fifths of the sample lies in the top ten.

The treatment or condition tag for this specimen amounts to: live attenuated yellow fever vaccine strain. A standard Ficoll-Paque protocol was used to isolate PBMCs from peripheral blood. Dynabeads CD4 and CD8 positive selection kits were used to isolate the CD4 and CD8 T-cell fractions. TriZol was used to extract RNA from bulk PBMCs, from CD4 and CD8 fractions, and from dextramer-positive and dextramer-negative fractions. The V end gives up 4 bases and the J end 0 bases, leaving 6 bases in the junction not matched to a gene. Looking up the germline V gene yields CDR1 SGHTA and CDR2 FQGNSA. From its cysteine to its phenylalanine, the CDR3 spans 16 amino acids. Of all the DNA, just the CDR3 is kept, 48 bases in frame from base 1.

This TCR was sampled from a man aged 18 to 30 who received the YFV17D yellow fever vaccine. The chain is assembled from TRBV7-2 and TRBJ1-1, with 9 bases in between that match TRBD1. The sample in question was CD8+ T cells sorted from PBMCs, obtained 10 days after the yellow fever booster vaccination. CDR3 sequence: CASSYKGQGMNTEAFF. At the DNA level, the sequence is TGTGCCAGCAGCTACAAAGGACAGGGGATGAACACTGAAGCTTTCTTT. When the CDR3 is completed using the reference TRBV7-2 and TRBJ1-1 genes on either side, the full variable domain is GAGVSQSPSNKVTEKGKDVELRCDPISGHTALYWYRQSLGQGLEFLIYFQGNSAPDKSGLPSDRFSAERTGGSVSTLTIQRTQQEDSAVYLCASSYKGQGMNTEAFFGQGTRLTVV.